This entry lists 18 T cell receptor beta chains sequenced from one sample in a study of blood T cells in healthy people across ages. Together with a sample-barcoded 5' primer, a J-beta primer mix was included in a second PCR lasting roughly 6 to 12 cycles. Using its own MiXCR run on the 5' RACE reads, TCRdb lists one record per CDR3 protein. The sample contains hundreds of thousands of distinct CDR3 sequences, about 30% of which appear only once. Sequenced sample: blood. The receptors originated from a woman of 80 years or more in good health.

This clonotype was detected many times. The V call is TRBV7-3, the J call TRBJ2-3; D unresolved. V lost 2 bases and J lost 0, with 9 bases in between. CDR1 is SGHTA, CDR2 FQGTGA, per germline. The CDR3 has 15 residues. Here the CDR3 DNA reads TGTGCCAGCAGCTTAGTAGCCGTTAGCACAGATACGCAGTATTTT. Its protein is CASSLVAVSTDTQYF.

The CDR3 reads CASWTVSNQPQHF. The CDR3 DNA sequence: TGTGCCAGCTGGACAGTTAGCAATCAGCCCCAGCATTTT. The rearrangement links TRBV6-2 or TRBV6-3 to TRBJ1-5, with a possible D match to TRBD1 (6 bases). This CDR3 comprises 13 residues. The V end lost 8 bases, the J end lost 0 bases, and 8 bases lay between the germline ends. Germline CDR1 is MNHEY and CDR2 is SVGEGT.

The sample holds one count of this clonotype. The chain recombines TRBV20-1 with TRBJ2-5; 7 positions agree with TRBD2. Judging by the DNA end, TRBJ2-1 fits better; the J call may be wrong. This CDR3 is built from 13 residues. Germline CDR1 DFQATT, CDR2 SNEGSKA (reference sequence). CDR3 in amino acids: CSADGTTQETQFF. CDR3 coding DNA: TGCAGTGCGGACGGGACTACTCAAGAGACCCAGTTCTTC.

This clonotype was seen ten or more times. CDR3 nucleotide sequence: TGTGCCAGCAGCGTAAGGTTAGGGGTCCAGTACTTC. Translated: CASSVRLGVQYF. V is TRBV3-1 and J is TRBJ2-5; D may be TRBD1 (5 bases). The CDR3 covers 12 residues. Trimming pared 5 bases from V and 10 bases from J, leaving 14 bases between. Germline V gives CDR1 LGHDT, CDR2 YNNKEL (reference sequence).

This clonotype came up a few times. A clone one base away is much larger, so this may be a read error. This rearrangement joins TRBV4-3 to TRBJ2-7, with TRBD1 identical over 7 bases. The CDR3 is 13 amino acids. The germline CDR1 and CDR2 sequences are LGHNA and YSLEER. CDR3 bases: TGTGCCAGCAGCCGGGGACAGTGCTACGAGCAGTACTTC. This gives the protein CASSRGQCYEQYF.

The chain employs TRBV20-1 and TRBJ1-2; 10 bases are shared with TRBD1. J was trimmed by 5 bases and V by 5 bases; bases with no gene match: 5. Germline V lookup: CDR1 DFQATT, CDR2 SNEGSKA (reference sequence). The CDR3 consists of 13 residues. The CDR3 coding sequence is TGCAGTGCTCAGGACAGGGGGTATTATGGCTACACCTTC. Translating it yields CSAQDRGYYGYTF.

Note on this clonotype: At one boundary the junction diverges from the germline segment, which might be a read error. This chain connects TRBV12-3 or TRBV12-4 to TRBJ2-3, with TRBD2 matching over 7 bases. This CDR3 region has 15 residues. The CDR3: CAGSASGFRADTQYF. The DNA of the CDR3 is TGTGCCGGCAGTGCTAGCGGATTCCGCGCAGATACGCAGTATTTT.

This clonotype has at least ten counts. CDR3 loop: CASSYTIAWGPRNEQFF. The DNA for the CDR3 is TGTGCCAGCAGTTATACCATAGCTTGGGGCCCTAGGAATGAGCAGTTCTTC. This chain joins TRBV6-5 and TRBJ2-1; a possible D gene is TRBD1 (5 bases). Trimming took off 3 bases at V and 7 bases at J, with 22 bases between the two ends. From germline, CDR1 is MNHEY and CDR2 SVGAGI. The CDR3 covers 17 residues.

This chain links TRBV7-2 with TRBJ2-7; the D is unclear. The CDR3 consists of 15 residues. Trimming removed 1 base at V and 0 bases at J, with 10 bases between. Germline loops: CDR1 SGHTA, CDR2 FQGNSA. The DNA for the CDR3 is TGTGCCAGCAGCTTAGAAAGCGCCGGCTCCTACGAGCAGTACTTC. Translation: CASSLESAGSYEQYF.

This clonotype was detected many times. The rearrangement uses TRBV7-3 and TRBJ2-1; D is possibly TRBD1 (5 bases). CDR1 is SGHTA and CDR2 is FQGTGA in the germline V gene. With 5 bases removed from V and 6 bases from J, the gap between germline ends came to 11 bases. This CDR3 contains 13 residues. CDR3 bases: TGTGCCAGCAGCCTCTCCAGGGCCAATGAGCAGTTCTTC. This sequence encodes CASSLSRANEQFF. Full variable domain (remainder filled in from reference TRBV7-3 and TRBJ2-1): GAGVSQTPSNKVTEKGKYVELRCDPISGHTALYWYRQSLGQGPEFLIYFQGTGAADDSGLPNDRFFAVRPEGSVSTLKIQRTERGDSAVYLCASSLSRANEQFFGPGTRLTVL.

This clonotype was detected a few times. This sequence may be a read error, since a much larger clone differs from it by one base. This chain connects TRBV9 to TRBJ2-5; tentative D call: TRBD1 (5 bases). Germline CDR1 SGDLS, CDR2 YYNGEE. The length of the CDR3 is 15 residues. The V end lost 3 bases, the J end lost 11 bases, and 23 bases lay between the germline ends. CDR3 sequence: CASSAQGLVGNEQYF. The CDR3, as DNA: TGTGCCAGCAGCGCCCAGGGTCTTGTTGGGAATGAGCAGTACTTC.

On this clonotype: This clone may be a read error of a much larger clone one base away. J is TRBJ2-6 and V is TRBV7-9; 12 bases map to TRBD1. Per the germline V gene, CDR1 is SEHNR and CDR2 is FQNEAQ (reference sequence). There are 17 residues in the CDR3. The CDR3 sequence is CASRPGQGASGANVRTF. CDR3 DNA: TGTGCCAGCAGGCCGGGACAGGGGGCTTCTGGGGCCAACGTCCGGACTTTC.

The chain joins TRBV3-1 to TRBJ1-1, with TRBD1 as a possible D gene (6 bases). Trimming cost V 1 base and J 3 bases, with 9 bases left between them. Germline loops: CDR1 LGHDT, CDR2 YNNKEL (reference sequence). The CDR3 spans 14 residues. The DNA of the CDR3 is TGTGCCAGCAGCCAAGGGGGGCGCGACACTGAAGCTTTCTTT. Translating gives CASSQGGRDTEAFF. Filled out from reference TRBV3-1 and TRBJ1-1, the complete variable domain reads DTAVSQTPKYLVTQMGNDKSIKCEQNLGHDTMYWYKQDSKKFLKIMFSYNNKELIINETVPNRFSPKSPDKAHLNLHINSLELGDSAVYFCASSQGGRDTEAFFGQGTRLTVV.

In this sample, this clonotype turned up many times. The chain links TRBV3-1 to TRBJ2-1; D ambiguous. The germline V gene has CDR1 LGHDT and CDR2 YNNKEL (reference sequence). There are 16 residues in the CDR3. V was trimmed by 0 bases and J by 0 bases, leaving 9 bases between them. Written as DNA, the CDR3 is TGTGCCAGCAGCCAAGAACCGGGTAGCTCCTACAATGAGCAGTTCTTC. This translates into CASSQEPGSSYNEQFF.

At least ten counts were recorded for this clonotype. Written as DNA, the CDR3 is TGTGCCAGCAGTTTCTTCTCTGGGGCCAACGTCCTGACTTTC. It translates to CASSFFSGANVLTF. This chain connects TRBV12-3 or TRBV12-4 to TRBJ2-6; no reliable D call. V was cut by 3 bases and J by 0 bases, with 3 bases left in between. The CDR3 is made up of 14 amino acids.

The CDR3 loop is CASSLDGQGRRDGYTF. The CDR3 DNA reads as TGTGCCAGCAGCTTAGACGGGCAGGGAAGAAGGGATGGCTACACCTTC. The rearrangement uses TRBV7-3 and TRBJ1-2; a possible D gene is TRBD1 (5 bases). CDR3 length: 16 residues. CDR1 is SGHTA, CDR2 FQGTGA, per germline. V dropped 2 bases and J dropped 6 bases, with 19 bases sitting between them.

The chain joins TRBV2 to TRBJ1-5; D is ambiguous. The germline gives CDR1 SNHLY, CDR2 FYNNEI. The CDR3 is 14 residues long. V was clipped by 1 base and J by 7 bases, with 11 bases between them. The CDR3 DNA reads TGTGCCAGCAGTGAAGGTGGTCTCCGACAGCCCCAGCATTTT. This encodes CASSEGGLRQPQHF.

This chain joins TRBV3-1 and TRBJ2-5, with D hard to call. The J call may not be correct, given that the DNA end is closer to TRBJ2-7. The CDR3 covers 11 residues. Germline V gene lookup returns CDR1 LGHDT and CDR2 YNNKEL (reference sequence). DNA for the CDR3: TGTGCCAGCAGCCGCTGGGACGAGCAGTACTTC. It translates to CASSRWDEQYF.